These 19 T cell receptor beta chains originate from one sample sequenced in a study of cytomegalovirus exposure and HLA in healthy donors. A multiplex PCR was run with 60 Vbeta primers and 13 Jbeta primers. Sequencing was performed with immunoSEQ multiplex PCR; in TCRdb, only in-frame clones are kept and a portion is missing. The data hold approximately 140,000 clones, with 73% observed a single time. Material for sequencing was PBMCs. All receptors derive from a human donor in good health.

The rearrangement joins TRBV6-6 to TRBJ2-7, with D tentatively TRBD1 (6 bases). This CDR3 has 15 residues. Germline V gives CDR1 MNHNY, CDR2 SVGAGI (reference sequence). Trimming removed 5 bases from V and 1 base from J, with 15 bases in between. In nucleotides, the CDR3 is TGTGCCAGCAGTCCCTACAGGGCAGGTTCCTACGAGCAGTACTTC. Its protein product is CASSPYRAGSYEQYF.

The chain uses TRBV7-2 and TRBJ2-3, with D tentatively TRBD2 (6 bases). This CDR3 comprises 14 residues. The ends were cut back, 4 bases at V and 2 bases at J, with 10 bases in the middle. Germline CDR1 reads SGHTA; CDR2 reads FQGNSA. The CDR3 nucleotides read TGTGCCAGCAGCTCGGGACTTAACACAGATACGCAGTATTTT. Translation gives CASSSGLNTDTQYF.

The CDR3, as DNA: TGTGCCAGCAGGCCAGGGACAGGTCGACACAATGAGCAGTTCTTC. This gives the protein CASRPGTGRHNEQFF. The chain is built from TRBV28 and TRBJ2-1; 8 nucleotides agree with TRBD1. V lost 6 bases to trimming and J lost 5 bases; unmatched junction nucleotides: 9. CDR1 and CDR2 from the germline V gene are MDHEN and SYDVKM. The CDR3 runs to 15 residues. The whole variable domain, filled in from reference TRBV28 and TRBJ2-1, reads DVKVTQSSRYLVKRTGEKVFLECVQDMDHENMFWYRQDPGLGLRLIYFSYDVKMKEKGDIPEGYSVSREKKERFSLILESASTNQTSMYLCASRPGTGRHNEQFFGPGTRLTVL.

The genes are TRBV30 and TRBJ2-5; 11 positions match TRBD2. Germline V gene data show CDR1 as GTSNPN and CDR2 as SVGIG (reference sequence). Unmatched junction bases numbered 2, after V lost 3 bases and J lost 2 bases. The CDR3 is made up of 14 amino acids. CDR3 sequence (DNA): TGTGCCTGGAGGGGACTAGCGGCTCAAGAGACCCAGTACTTC. Translated, it gives CAWRGLAAQETQYF. Full variable domain (outside the CDR3, taken from reference TRBV30 and TRBJ2-5): SQTIHQWPATLVQPVGSPLSLECTVEGTSNPNLYWYRQAAGRGLQLLFYSVGIGQISSEVPQNLSASRPQDRQFILSSKKLLLSDSGFYLCAWRGLAAQETQYFGPGTRLLVL.

The chain joins TRBV11-3 to TRBJ2-1; 11 nucleotides match TRBD2. The CDR3 is 18 residues long. CDR1 and CDR2 (germline): SGHNT, YENEEA. Trimming took 0 bases from V and 0 from J; bases not matched to a gene: 4. This CDR3 reads CASSLDGSGRGSYNEQFF. The CDR3 DNA reads as TGTGCCAGCAGCTTAGACGGTAGCGGGAGGGGCTCCTACAATGAGCAGTTCTTC.

The J gene is TRBJ1-1, the V gene TRBV6-1, with 8 bases identical to TRBD1. V gave up 11 bases and J gave up 0 bases; unmatched junction bases: 11. The CDR3 runs to 15 residues. Germline CDR1 MNHNS, CDR2 SASEGT. CDR3 in amino acids: CAGQDRGPLNTEAFF. Written as DNA, the CDR3 is TGTGCCGGACAAGACAGGGGCCCTTTGAACACTGAAGCTTTCTTT.

The chain combines TRBV27 with TRBJ2-7; D is perhaps TRBD2 (5 bases). The CDR3 length is 12 residues. The germline CDR1 and CDR2 sequences are MNHEY and SMNVEV (reference sequence). The V end lost 3 bases, the J end lost 7 bases, and 10 bases lay between the germline ends. CDR3 region: CASSFNSGEQYF. The CDR3 DNA reads as TGTGCCAGCAGTTTCAACTCGGGGGAGCAGTACTTC.

This clone appeared a single time. The chain carries TRBV5-1 and TRBJ2-1; no definite D call. Germline V gene sequence: CDR1 SGHRS, CDR2 YFSETQ. The CDR3 spans 14 residues. Trimming stripped 6 bases from V and 7 bases from J, with 17 bases between. The CDR3 is CASTAGGYTNEQFF. CDR3 nucleotide sequence: TGCGCCAGCACAGCCGGCGGATACACGAATGAGCAGTTCTTC.

The rearrangement uses TRBV7-8 and TRBJ2-1; 9 bases fit TRBD1. This CDR3 region has 17 residues. V dropped 1 base and J dropped 7; count of bases not matched to a gene: 11. Germline V gene lookup returns CDR1 SGHVS and CDR2 FQNEAQ. This CDR3 reads CASSLVFGDRVGNEQFF. CDR3 bases: TGTGCCAGCAGCTTAGTATTTGGGGACAGGGTAGGAAATGAGCAGTTCTTC.

V and J are TRBV6-5 and TRBJ2-3, with unresolved D. The V and J ends lost 2 bases and 6 bases respectively, with 3 bases between them. The CDR3 has 11 amino acids. The germline gives CDR1 MNHEY, CDR2 SVGAGI. The DNA of the CDR3 is TGTGCCAGCAGTTACGAGGATACGCAGTATTTT. It codes for CASSYEDTQYF.

The CDR3 region is CASSEPQGRTEAFF. The CDR3 DNA is TGCGCCAGCAGCGAACCACAGGGAAGGACTGAAGCTTTCTTT. The V call is TRBV5-1, the J call TRBJ1-1, with D possibly TRBD1 on 6 matching bases. Germline CDR1 is SGHRS and CDR2 is YFSETQ. V was clipped by 4 bases and J by 5 bases, with 15 bases between them. This CDR3 region has 14 residues.

This clone appeared a single time. This rearrangement joins TRBV9 to TRBJ2-7, with D unclear. Germline loops: CDR1 SGDLS, CDR2 YYNGEE. V lost 2 bases, J lost 4 bases, and 7 bases lay in between. This CDR3 spans 12 amino acids. The CDR3 region is CASSVTEYEQYF. The CDR3 DNA is TGTGCCAGCAGCGTTACAGAGTACGAGCAGTACTTC.

This clone has only one observation. J is TRBJ2-7 and V is TRBV5-1; D perhaps matches TRBD2 (6 bases). The CDR3 runs 14 residues. Trimming left V 4 bases short and J 3 bases short, with 14 bases between. Germline V gene lookup returns CDR1 SGHRS and CDR2 YFSETQ. CDR3 protein: CASSKGTRDYEQYF. CDR3 sequence (DNA): TGCGCCAGCAGCAAGGGAACGCGGGACTACGAGCAGTACTTC.

The V call is TRBV10-1, the J call TRBJ2-2, with D possibly being TRBD1 (6 bases). The germline gives CDR1 WNHNN, CDR2 SYGVQD (reference sequence). The CDR3 contains 14 residues. With 5 bases removed from V and 1 base from J, the gap between germline ends came to 8 bases. The CDR3 DNA reads as TGCGCCAGCAGTATGACAGGGAACACCGGGGAGCTGTTTTTT. Protein product: CASSMTGNTGELFF.

CDR3 DNA sequence: TGTGCCAGCAGCCCAAGGCGGACAGAACACACCGGGGAGCTGTTTTTT. Translation: CASSPRRTEHTGELFF. V gene TRBV6-6 combines with J gene TRBJ2-2; possible D gene TRBD1, 6 bases. V dropped 6 bases and J dropped 3 bases, with 17 bases sitting between them. The CDR3 consists of 16 residues. Germline V gene sequence: CDR1 MNHNY, CDR2 SVGAGI (reference sequence).

This chain joins TRBV19 and TRBJ1-3; no clear D. V lost 6 bases and J lost 2, with 11 bases in between. This CDR3 is built from 14 residues. Germline V gives CDR1 LNHDA, CDR2 SQIVND (reference sequence). As DNA, the CDR3 is TGTGCCAGTAGCCCAGTGGCTCCTGGAAACACCATATATTTT. It encodes CASSPVAPGNTIYF.

The genes are TRBV19 and TRBJ2-1; TRBD2 is a possible D gene (5 bases). In germline, CDR1 is LNHDA, CDR2 SQIVND (reference sequence). V was clipped by 2 bases and J by 3 bases, with 8 bases between them. The CDR3 is 14 amino acids. This chain's CDR3 is CASSIRTRYNEQFF. CDR3 bases: TGTGCCAGTAGTATAAGGACTCGCTACAATGAGCAGTTCTTC. Combining the CDR3 with reference TRBV19 and TRBJ2-1 gives the whole variable domain DGGITQSPKYLFRKEGQNVTLSCEQNLNHDAMYWYRQDPGQGLRLIYYSQIVNDFQKGDIAEGYSVSREKKESFPLTVTSAQKNPTAFYLCASSIRTRYNEQFFGPGTRLTVL.

V gene TRBV27 combines with J gene TRBJ2-3, with 8 bases identical to TRBD2. The CDR3 has 14 amino acids. CDR1 and CDR2 (germline): MNHEY, SMNVEV (reference sequence). Trimming at V came to 4 bases and at J to 4 bases, leaving 4 bases not matched to a gene. CDR3 DNA: TGTGCCAGCAGTTCTTACGGGAGGGCAGATACGCAGTATTTT. It encodes CASSSYGRADTQYF.

This clone was picked up one time. V and J are TRBV11-2 and TRBJ1-3, with TRBD1 matching 9 bases. J lost 2 bases, V lost 4 bases, and 6 bases had no gene match. CDR1 is SGHAT, CDR2 FQNNGV, per germline. The CDR3 has 16 amino acids. The CDR3 DNA reads as TGTGCCAGCAGCTCCGGGACAGGGTGGCCTGGAAACACCATATATTTT. Its translation: CASSSGTGWPGNTIYF. Filled out from reference TRBV11-2 and TRBJ1-3, the complete variable domain reads EAGVAQSPRYKIIEKRQSVAFWCNPISGHATLYWYQQILGQGPKLLIQFQNNGVVDDSQLPKDRFSAERLKGVDSTLKIQPAKLEDSAVYLCASSSGTGWPGNTIYFGEGSWLTVV.